A single sample gave rise to the 19 T cell receptor beta chains below, sequenced in a study of breast tumors, draining lymph nodes, adjacent tissues. Each CDR3 protein is one row after TCRdb ran MiXCR on the multiplex PCR reads. The sample carries more than 250,000 distinct CDR3 sequences, 30% recorded once. Breast cancer patients provided tissue from their axillary draining lymph nodes. Sample: axillary lymph node tissue. The source of these receptors is a female donor with breast cancer. Some clones in this sample may be carry-over from other donors' samples.

Concerning this clonotype itself: A read error is possible here, since a much larger clone lies one base away. This chain uses TRBV14 with TRBJ1-2; D ambiguous. Per the germline V gene, CDR1 is SGHDN and CDR2 is FVKESK. The germline V and J ends were trimmed by 4 bases and 3 bases, with 12 bases remaining between them. This CDR3 contains 14 residues. CDR3 in DNA: TGTGCCAGCAGCCGGTATCAGACGGACTATGGCTACACCTTC. As protein: CASSRYQTDYGYTF.

This clonotype came up many times. The CDR3 DNA follows: TGTGCCAGCAGCTCGGACAGATATGGCTACACCTTC. This encodes CASSSDRYGYTF. The chain uses TRBV5-8 and TRBJ1-2, with D perhaps matching TRBD1 (6 bases). The CDR3 is made up of 12 amino acids. V dropped 3 bases and J dropped 5 bases, with 8 bases sitting between them. Germline CDR1 and CDR2: SGHTS and YDEGEE.

This clonotype was observed at least ten times. This chain connects TRBV4-2 to TRBJ2-1; 8 nucleotides line up with TRBD1. The length of the CDR3 is 16 residues. Germline V gene data show CDR1 as LGHNA and CDR2 as YNFKEQ. V was clipped by 3 bases and J by 7 bases; unmatched bases: 11. CDR3 sequence reads: CASSQHRDRRTNEQFF. In DNA, the CDR3 is TGTGCCAGCAGCCAGCACCGGGACAGGCGGACAAATGAGCAGTTCTTC.

This clonotype showed up many times. The rearrangement joins TRBV11-1 to TRBJ2-7, with 7 bases that match TRBD2. This CDR3 is 16 amino acids long. The trim removed 4 bases at V and 3 bases at J, leaving 12 bases unmatched. Germline V gene lookup returns CDR1 SGHAT and CDR2 FQDESV (reference sequence). CDR3 DNA: TGTGCCAGCAGCTCTAGCGGCTACCATCAGAGCTACGAGCAGTACTTC. It encodes CASSSSGYHQSYEQYF.

In its sample, this clonotype was seen many times. This chain connects TRBV7-9 to TRBJ2-2; no firm D call. The CDR3 is 12 amino acids. The germline V and J ends were trimmed by 4 bases and 3 bases, with 3 bases remaining between them. The germline gives CDR1 SEHNR, CDR2 FQNEAQ (reference sequence). The CDR3 loop is CASSSHTGELFF. The CDR3 DNA reads as TGTGCCAGCAGCTCCCACACCGGGGAGCTGTTTTTT.

This clonotype was seen ten or more times. The chain carries TRBV12-3 or TRBV12-4 and TRBJ2-6, with D unresolved. This CDR3 comprises 15 residues. Trimming removed 3 bases at V and 4 bases at J, with 10 bases between. This CDR3 reads CASSFPSRGANVLTF. The CDR3 nucleotides are TGTGCCAGCAGTTTCCCCTCTAGAGGGGCCAACGTCCTGACTTTC.

This clonotype was counted ten times or more. This chain joins TRBV5-1 and TRBJ2-1, with 7 positions matching TRBD1. CDR3 length: 17 residues. V shed 2 bases and J 4 bases; nucleotides not matched to a gene: 12. The germline gives CDR1 SGHRS, CDR2 YFSETQ. CDR3 sequence (DNA): TGCGCCAGCAGCTTATTCCCACTAAACAGGGGATACAATGAGCAGTTCTTC. Its protein is CASSLFPLNRGYNEQFF.

Concerning this clonotype: A much larger clone differs by one base, so this may be a read error. This sequence joins TRBV4-3 and TRBJ1-4, with D possibly TRBD1 on 6 matching bases. The CDR3 is 16 amino acids. Looked up from germline, CDR1 is LGHNA and CDR2 is YSLEER. The DNA for the CDR3 is TGCGCCAGCAGTCTTATTCGACAGGCAACTAATGAAAAACTGTCTTTT. Protein: CASSLIRQATNEKLSF.

This clonotype was seen repeatedly, ten times or more. This chain uses TRBV12-3 or TRBV12-4 with TRBJ2-2, with 7 bases lining up with TRBD2. The CDR3 is made up of 16 amino acids. J lost 0 bases, V lost 3 bases, and 4 bases had no gene match. The CDR3 nucleotides are TGTGCCAGCAGTTTTGTGGGACTACCGAACACCGGGGAGCTGTTTTTT. Amino acids: CASSFVGLPNTGELFF.

Concerning this clonotype: A read error is likely, as this CDR3 ends without the conserved phenylalanine or tryptophan. The rearrangement joins TRBV10-3 to TRBJ2-3; 7 bases are shared with TRBD1. This CDR3 contains 16 residues. The V gene's germline CDR1 is ENHRY and CDR2 SYGVKD. The J segment lost 2 bases and the V segment lost 10 bases, leaving 15 bases of the junction unmatched. CDR3 sequence reads: CASTGDGGIDTDTQYL. The CDR3 region has the DNA TGTGCCAGTACAGGGGATGGGGGTATTGACACAGATACGCAGTATCTT.

This clonotype was picked up many times. The V and J genes are TRBV12-3 or TRBV12-4 and TRBJ2-1, with D perhaps TRBD2 (5 bases). The CDR3 sequence is 13 residues long. V was clipped by 6 bases and J by 7 bases, with 13 bases between them. This CDR3 is CASSRDSYNEQFF. As DNA, the CDR3 is TGTGCCAGCAGCCGGGATAGCTATAATGAGCAGTTCTTC.

This clonotype came up many times. The chain carries TRBV19 and TRBJ2-1; 9 positions match TRBD2. The V gene's germline CDR1 is LNHDA and CDR2 SQIVND (reference sequence). With 1 base clipped from V and 6 bases from J, the junction kept 7 bases outside the gene matches. This CDR3 spans 16 amino acids. CDR3 DNA sequence: TGTGCCAGTAGTATAGGCTCTAGCGGGATGCTCAATGAGCAGTTCTTC. Protein sequence: CASSIGSSGMLNEQFF.

V gene TRBV20-1 combines with J gene TRBJ1-2; 9 bases line up with TRBD1. This CDR3 has 13 residues. Germline values: CDR1 DFQATT, CDR2 SNEGSKA (reference sequence). V lost 2 bases to trimming and J lost 11 bases; unmatched junction nucleotides: 9. The CDR3 DNA reads TGCAGTGCTAGAACGGGACAGGGATTGGGGTACACCTTC. This gives the protein CSARTGQGLGYTF.

This clonotype was seen at least ten times. V is TRBV5-1 and J is TRBJ2-1; D is unresolved. This CDR3 comprises 15 residues. Trimming left V 6 bases short and J 0 bases short, with 13 bases between. Germline V gene lookup returns CDR1 SGHRS and CDR2 YFSETQ. The DNA of the CDR3 is TGCGCCAGCAACCCAGGAGAGAGCTCCTACAATGAGCAGTTCTTC. It is translated as CASNPGESSYNEQFF.

Comment on this clonotype: A single base separates this from a much larger clone, so it may be a read error. This likely comes from a read error, as the CDR3 has no conserved phenylalanine or tryptophan at its end. This chain joins TRBV20-1 and TRBJ1-5, with a possible D match to TRBD1 (5 bases). Germline V gene sequence: CDR1 DFQATT, CDR2 SNEGSKA (reference sequence). This CDR3 region has 16 residues. The V gene lost 6 bases and the J gene lost 0 bases, with 18 bases spanning the gap. The CDR3 region has the DNA TGCAGTGCAAAAAAGCAGGGTTTCAATAGCAATCAGCCCCAGCATTCT. Amino acid sequence: CSAKKQGFNSNQPQHS.

In this sample, this clonotype turned up many times. The chain has TRBV19 and TRBJ2-2; 9 nucleotides agree with TRBD2. V was pared by 8 bases and J by 9 bases, with 4 bases of the junction left unmatched. The CDR3 loop spans 12 amino acids. Germline V gene sequence: CDR1 LNHDA, CDR2 SQIVND (reference sequence). This CDR3 is CASGGRGWELFF. Here the CDR3 DNA reads TGTGCCAGTGGCGGGAGGGGGTGGGAGCTGTTTTTT.

This clonotype was counted at least ten times. This rearrangement joins TRBV6-6 to TRBJ2-1; unclear D gene. The CDR3 totals 13 residues. V gave up 0 bases and J gave up 5 bases, with 5 bases separating them. Germline loops: CDR1 MNHNY, CDR2 SVGAGI (reference sequence). CDR3 DNA: TGTGCCAGCAGTTACTCGTCTCACAATGAGCAGTTCTTC. Its translation is CASSYSSHNEQFF.

This chain links TRBV6-1 with TRBJ2-1, with 12 nucleotides matching TRBD2. Germline values: CDR1 MNHNS, CDR2 SASEGT. V lost 5 bases, J lost 5 bases, and 4 bases stayed unmatched. The CDR3 runs 15 residues. This chain's CDR3 is CASSLRLAGDNEQFF. CDR3 coding DNA: TGTGCCAGCAGTTTAAGACTAGCGGGAGACAATGAGCAGTTCTTC.

In this sample, this clonotype turned up a few times. The chain combines TRBV12-3 or TRBV12-4 with TRBJ2-4, with unresolved D. The CDR3 covers 13 residues. V lost 3 bases and J 3 bases, leaving 6 bases between the germline ends. The CDR3 DNA sequence: TGTGCCAGCAGTTTTCTCAGCAAAAACATTCAGTACTTC. Translated: CASSFLSKNIQYF.